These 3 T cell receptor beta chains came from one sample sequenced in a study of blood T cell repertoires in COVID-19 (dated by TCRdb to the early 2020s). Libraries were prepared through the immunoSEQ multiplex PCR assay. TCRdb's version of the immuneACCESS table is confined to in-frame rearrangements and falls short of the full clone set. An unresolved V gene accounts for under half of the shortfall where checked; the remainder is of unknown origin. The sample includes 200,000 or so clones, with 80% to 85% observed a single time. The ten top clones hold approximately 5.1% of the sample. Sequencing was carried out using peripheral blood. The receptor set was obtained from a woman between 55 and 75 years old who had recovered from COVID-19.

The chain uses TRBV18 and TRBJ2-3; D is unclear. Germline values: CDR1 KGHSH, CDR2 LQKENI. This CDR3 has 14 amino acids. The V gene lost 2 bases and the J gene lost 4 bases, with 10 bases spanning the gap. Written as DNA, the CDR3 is TGTGCCAGCTCACCAAGTAGCAGTCCAGATACGCAGTATTTT. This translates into CASSPSSSPDTQYF.

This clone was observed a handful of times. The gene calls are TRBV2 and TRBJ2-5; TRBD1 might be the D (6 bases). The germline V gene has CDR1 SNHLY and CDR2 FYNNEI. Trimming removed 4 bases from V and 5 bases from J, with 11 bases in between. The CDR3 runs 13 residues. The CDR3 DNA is TGTGCCAGCAGTGGACAGGCTCGGGAGACCCAGTACTTC. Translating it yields CASSGQARETQYF.

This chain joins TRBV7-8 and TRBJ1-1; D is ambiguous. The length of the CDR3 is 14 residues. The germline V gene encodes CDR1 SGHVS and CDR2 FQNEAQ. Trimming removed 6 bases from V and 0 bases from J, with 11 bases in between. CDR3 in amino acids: CASRSVYMNTEAFF. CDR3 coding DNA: TGTGCCAGCAGGTCAGTTTATATGAACACTGAAGCTTTCTTT.